The clone carrying this T cell receptor beta chain was counted between two and nine times. These data come from a study of T-cell memory formation after mild COVID-19. The CDR3 is made up of 18 amino acids. V lost 1 base and J lost 1; bases outside the gene matches: 4. Germline V gene lookup returns CDR1 MNHEY and CDR2 SVGEGT. TCRdb passed the 5' RACE reads through MiXCR, listing each CDR3 protein once. The repertoire holds some 450,000 distinct CDR3 sequences, with roughly 18% as singletons. The chain combines TRBV6-2 or TRBV6-3 with TRBJ2-3, with TRBD2 matching 14 bases. The clonotype comes from a man between 18 and 35 years old who had mild COVID-19 (a few samples of this study predate the infection). Cell type and time point are not known. The sequenced sample consisted of PBMCs or a T cell subset sorted from them (not recorded which). The CDR3 sequence is CASSYYGTSGGRTDTQYF. DNA of the CDR3: TGTGCCAGCAGTTACTATGGGACTAGCGGGGGACGCACAGATACGCAGTATTTT.